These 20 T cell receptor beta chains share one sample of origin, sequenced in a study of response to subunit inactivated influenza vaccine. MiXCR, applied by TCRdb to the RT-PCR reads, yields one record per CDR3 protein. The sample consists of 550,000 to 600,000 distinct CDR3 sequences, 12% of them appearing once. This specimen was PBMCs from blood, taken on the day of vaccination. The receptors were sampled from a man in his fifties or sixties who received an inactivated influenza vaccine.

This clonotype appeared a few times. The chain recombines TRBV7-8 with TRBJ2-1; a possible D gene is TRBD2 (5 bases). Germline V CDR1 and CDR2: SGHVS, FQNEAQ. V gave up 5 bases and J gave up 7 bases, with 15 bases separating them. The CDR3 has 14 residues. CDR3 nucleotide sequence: TGTGCCAGCAGCGATCCCGGGGAGTTTAATGAGCAGTTCTTC. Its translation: CASSDPGEFNEQFF.

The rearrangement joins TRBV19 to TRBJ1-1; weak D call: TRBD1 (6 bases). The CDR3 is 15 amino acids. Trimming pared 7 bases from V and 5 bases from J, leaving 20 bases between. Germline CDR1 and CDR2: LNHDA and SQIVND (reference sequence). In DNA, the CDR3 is TGTGCCAGTACCTACAGGGTGGGGATAGGGACTGAAGCTTTCTTT. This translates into CASTYRVGIGTEAFF. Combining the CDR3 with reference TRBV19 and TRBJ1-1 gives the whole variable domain DGGITQSPKYLFRKEGQNVTLSCEQNLNHDAMYWYRQDPGQGLRLIYYSQIVNDFQKGDIAEGYSVSREKKESFPLTVTSAQKNPTAFYLCASTYRVGIGTEAFFGQGTRLTVV.

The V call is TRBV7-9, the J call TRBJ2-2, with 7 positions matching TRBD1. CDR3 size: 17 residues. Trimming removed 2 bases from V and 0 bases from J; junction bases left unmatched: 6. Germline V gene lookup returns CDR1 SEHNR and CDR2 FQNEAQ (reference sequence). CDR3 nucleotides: TGTGCCAGCAGCTTATTCCAGGGGGACGCGAACACCGGGGAGCTGTTTTTT. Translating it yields CASSLFQGDANTGELFF.

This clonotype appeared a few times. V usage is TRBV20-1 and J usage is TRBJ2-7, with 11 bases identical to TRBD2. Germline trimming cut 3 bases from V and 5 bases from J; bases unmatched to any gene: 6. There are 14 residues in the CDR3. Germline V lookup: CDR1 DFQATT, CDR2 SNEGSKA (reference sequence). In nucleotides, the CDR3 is TGCAGTGCTAGTAGCGGGGGGGCGTTGAACGAGCAGTACTTC. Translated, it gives CSASSGGALNEQYF.

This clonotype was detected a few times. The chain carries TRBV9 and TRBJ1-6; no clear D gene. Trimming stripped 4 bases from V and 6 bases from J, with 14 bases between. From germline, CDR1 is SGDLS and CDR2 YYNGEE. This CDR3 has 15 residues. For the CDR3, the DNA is TGTGCCAGCAGCACCCACGGGGTCGGTAATTCACCCCTCCACTTT. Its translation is CASSTHGVGNSPLHF.

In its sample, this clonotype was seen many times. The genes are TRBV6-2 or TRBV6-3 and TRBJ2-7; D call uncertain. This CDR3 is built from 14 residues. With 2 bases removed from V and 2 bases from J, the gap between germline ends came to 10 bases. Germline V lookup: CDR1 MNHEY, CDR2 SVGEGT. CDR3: CASSYRSGAYEQYF. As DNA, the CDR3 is TGTGCCAGCAGTTACCGGTCAGGAGCCTACGAGCAGTACTTC.

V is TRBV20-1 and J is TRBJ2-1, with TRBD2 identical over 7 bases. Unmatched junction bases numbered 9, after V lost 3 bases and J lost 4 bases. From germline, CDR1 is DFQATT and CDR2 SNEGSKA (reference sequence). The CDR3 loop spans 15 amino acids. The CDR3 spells CSASQSGGTYNEQFF. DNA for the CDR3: TGCAGTGCTAGTCAGTCGGGAGGCACTTACAATGAGCAGTTCTTC.

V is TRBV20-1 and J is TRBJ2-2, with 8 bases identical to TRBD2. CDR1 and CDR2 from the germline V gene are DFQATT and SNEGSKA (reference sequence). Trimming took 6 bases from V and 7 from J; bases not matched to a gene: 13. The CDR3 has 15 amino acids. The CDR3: CSATGTRVVGGELFF. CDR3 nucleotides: TGCAGTGCCACCGGGACTAGGGTTGTGGGCGGGGAGCTGTTTTTT.

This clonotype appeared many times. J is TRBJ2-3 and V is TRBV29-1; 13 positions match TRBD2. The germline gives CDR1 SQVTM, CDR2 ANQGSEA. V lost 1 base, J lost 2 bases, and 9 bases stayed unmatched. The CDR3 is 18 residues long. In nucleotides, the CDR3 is TGCAGCGTTGAAGTCTTACTAGCGGGGGGGCTTGTCACAGATACGCAGTATTTT. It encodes CSVEVLLAGGLVTDTQYF.

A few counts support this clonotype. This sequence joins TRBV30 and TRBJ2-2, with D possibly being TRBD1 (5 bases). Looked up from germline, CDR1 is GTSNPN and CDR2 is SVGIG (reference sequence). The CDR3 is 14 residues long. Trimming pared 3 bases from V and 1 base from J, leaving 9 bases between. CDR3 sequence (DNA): TGTGCCTGGAGCCCAGGGCTGAACACCGGGGAGCTGTTTTTT. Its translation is CAWSPGLNTGELFF.

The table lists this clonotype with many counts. The CDR3 spells CASSRTGPREKLFF. CDR3 DNA: TGTGCCAGCAGTCGGACAGGCCCCCGTGAAAAACTGTTTTTT. The J gene is TRBJ1-4, the V gene TRBV12-3 or TRBV12-4, with 7 nucleotides matching TRBD1. The CDR3 loop spans 14 amino acids. Trimming took 5 bases from V and 7 from J; bases not matched to a gene: 7.

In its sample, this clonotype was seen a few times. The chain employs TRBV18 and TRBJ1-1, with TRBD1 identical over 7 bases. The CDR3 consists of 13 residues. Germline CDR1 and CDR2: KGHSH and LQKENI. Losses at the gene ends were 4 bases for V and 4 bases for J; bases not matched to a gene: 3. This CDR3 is CASSLRDSTEAFF. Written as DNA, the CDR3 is TGTGCCAGCTCACTCCGGGACAGCACTGAAGCTTTCTTT.

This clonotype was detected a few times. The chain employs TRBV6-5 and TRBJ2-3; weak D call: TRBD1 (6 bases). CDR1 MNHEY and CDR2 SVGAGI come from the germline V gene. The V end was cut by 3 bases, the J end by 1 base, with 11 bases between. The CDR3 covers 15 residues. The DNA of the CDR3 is TGTGCCAGCAGTTATGAGTCAGGGGGCACAGATACGCAGTATTTT. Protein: CASSYESGGTDTQYF.

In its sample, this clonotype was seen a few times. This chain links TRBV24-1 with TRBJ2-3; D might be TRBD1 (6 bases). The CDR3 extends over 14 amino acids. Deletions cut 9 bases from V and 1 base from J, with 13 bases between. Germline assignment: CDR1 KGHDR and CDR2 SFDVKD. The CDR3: CATQRQDGTDTQYF. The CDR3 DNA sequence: TGTGCCACCCAGCGACAGGACGGCACAGATACGCAGTATTTT.

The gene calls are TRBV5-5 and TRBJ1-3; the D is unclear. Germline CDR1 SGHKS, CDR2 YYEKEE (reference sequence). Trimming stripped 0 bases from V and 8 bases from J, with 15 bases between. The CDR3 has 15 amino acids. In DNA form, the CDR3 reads TGTGCCAGCAGCTTGGCCGGGCGGGCCGGAGACACCATATATTTT. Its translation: CASSLAGRAGDTIYF.

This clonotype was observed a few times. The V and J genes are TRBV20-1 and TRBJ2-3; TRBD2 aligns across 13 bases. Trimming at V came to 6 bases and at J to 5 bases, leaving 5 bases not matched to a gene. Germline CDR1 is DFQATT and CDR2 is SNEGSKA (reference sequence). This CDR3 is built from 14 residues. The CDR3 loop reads CSAPTSGGLDTQYF. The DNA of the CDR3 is TGCAGTGCACCGACTAGCGGGGGGTTAGATACGCAGTATTTT.

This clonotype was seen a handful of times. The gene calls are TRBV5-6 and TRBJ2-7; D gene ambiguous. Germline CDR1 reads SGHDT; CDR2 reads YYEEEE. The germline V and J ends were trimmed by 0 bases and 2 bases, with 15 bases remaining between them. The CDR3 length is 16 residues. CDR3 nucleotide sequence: TGTGCCAGCAGCTTGGGCGCACTCTCCACACCCTACGAGCAGTACTTC. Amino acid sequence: CASSLGALSTPYEQYF.

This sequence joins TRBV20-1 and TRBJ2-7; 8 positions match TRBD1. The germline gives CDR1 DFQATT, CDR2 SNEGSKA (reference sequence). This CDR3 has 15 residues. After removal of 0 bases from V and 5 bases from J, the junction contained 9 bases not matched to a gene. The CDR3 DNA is TGCAGTGCTAGAGACTTAACGACAGGGGACAACGAGCAGTACTTC. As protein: CSARDLTTGDNEQYF.

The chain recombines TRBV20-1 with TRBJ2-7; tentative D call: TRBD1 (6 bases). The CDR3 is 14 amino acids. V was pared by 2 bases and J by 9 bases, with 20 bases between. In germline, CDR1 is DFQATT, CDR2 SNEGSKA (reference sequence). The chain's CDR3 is CSARPIQGMGGQYF. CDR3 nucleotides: TGCAGTGCTAGACCTATACAGGGAATGGGCGGGCAGTACTTC.

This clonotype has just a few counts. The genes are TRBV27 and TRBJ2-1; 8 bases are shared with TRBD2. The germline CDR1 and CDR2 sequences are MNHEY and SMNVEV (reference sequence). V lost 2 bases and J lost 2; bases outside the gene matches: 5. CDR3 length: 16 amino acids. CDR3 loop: CASSLQAGATYNEQFF. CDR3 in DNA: TGTGCCAGCAGTTTACAAGCGGGAGCGACCTACAATGAGCAGTTCTTC.